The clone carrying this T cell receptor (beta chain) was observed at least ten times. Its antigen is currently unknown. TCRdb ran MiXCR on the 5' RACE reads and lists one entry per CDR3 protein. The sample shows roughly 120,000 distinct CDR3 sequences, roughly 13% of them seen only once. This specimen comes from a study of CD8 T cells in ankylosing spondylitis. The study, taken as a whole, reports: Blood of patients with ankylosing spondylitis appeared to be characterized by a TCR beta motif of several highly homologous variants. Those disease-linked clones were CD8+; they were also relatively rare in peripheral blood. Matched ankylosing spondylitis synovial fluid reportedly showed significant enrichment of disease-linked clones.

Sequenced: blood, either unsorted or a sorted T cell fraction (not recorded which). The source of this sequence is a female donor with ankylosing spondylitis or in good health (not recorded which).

The CDR3 reads CASSPAYEQYF. The DNA for the CDR3 is TGTGCCAGCAGTCCCGCCTACGAGCAGTACTTC. The chain has TRBV6-1 and TRBJ2-7; D gene unclear. Trimming shortened V by 5 bases and J by 2 bases, and 4 bases separated the two germline ends. CDR1 is MNHNS and CDR2 is SASEGT in the germline V gene. This CDR3 spans 11 amino acids.